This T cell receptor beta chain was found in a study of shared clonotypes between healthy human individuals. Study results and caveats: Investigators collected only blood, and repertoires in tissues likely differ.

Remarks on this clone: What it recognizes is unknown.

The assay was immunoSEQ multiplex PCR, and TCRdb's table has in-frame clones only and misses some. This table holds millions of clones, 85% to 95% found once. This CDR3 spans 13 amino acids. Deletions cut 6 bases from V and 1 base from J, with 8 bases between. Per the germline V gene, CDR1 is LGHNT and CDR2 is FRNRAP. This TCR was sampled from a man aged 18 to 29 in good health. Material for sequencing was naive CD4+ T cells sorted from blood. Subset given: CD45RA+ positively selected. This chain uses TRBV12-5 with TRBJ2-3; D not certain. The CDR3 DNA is TGTGCTAGTGGGGGATGGGGCACAGATACGCAGTATTTT. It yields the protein CASGGWGTDTQYF. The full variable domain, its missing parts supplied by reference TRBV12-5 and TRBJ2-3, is DARVTQTPRHKVTEMGQEVTMRCQPILGHNTVFWYRQTMMQGLELLAYFRNRAPLDDSGMPKDRFSAEMPDATLATLKIQPSEPRDSAVYFCASGGWGTDTQYFGPGTRLTVL.